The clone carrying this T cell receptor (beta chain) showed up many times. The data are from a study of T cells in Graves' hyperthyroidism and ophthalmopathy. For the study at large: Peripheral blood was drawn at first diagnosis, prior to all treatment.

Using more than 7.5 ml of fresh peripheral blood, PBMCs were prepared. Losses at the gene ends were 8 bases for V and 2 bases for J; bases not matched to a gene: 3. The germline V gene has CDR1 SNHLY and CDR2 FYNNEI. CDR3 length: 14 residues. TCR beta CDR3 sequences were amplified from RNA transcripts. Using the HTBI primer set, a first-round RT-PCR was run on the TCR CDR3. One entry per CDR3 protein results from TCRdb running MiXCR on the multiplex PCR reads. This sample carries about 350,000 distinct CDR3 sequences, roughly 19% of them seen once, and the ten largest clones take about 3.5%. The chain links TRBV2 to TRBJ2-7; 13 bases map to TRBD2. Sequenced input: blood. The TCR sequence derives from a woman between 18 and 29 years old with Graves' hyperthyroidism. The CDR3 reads CASGGTSGTYEQYF. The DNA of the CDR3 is TGTGCCAGCGGAGGGACTAGCGGGACCTACGAGCAGTACTTC.